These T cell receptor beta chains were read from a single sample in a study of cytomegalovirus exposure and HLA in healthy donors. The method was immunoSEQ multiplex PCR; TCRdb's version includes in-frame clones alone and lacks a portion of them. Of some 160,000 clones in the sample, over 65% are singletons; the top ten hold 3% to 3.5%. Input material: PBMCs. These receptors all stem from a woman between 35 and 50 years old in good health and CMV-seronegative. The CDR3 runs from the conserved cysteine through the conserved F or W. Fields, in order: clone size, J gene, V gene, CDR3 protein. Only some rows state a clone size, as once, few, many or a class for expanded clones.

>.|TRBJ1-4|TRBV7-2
CASSPQVTNEKLFF
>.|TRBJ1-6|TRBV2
CASRYRGSPLHF
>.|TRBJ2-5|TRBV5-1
CASSSIIPGGQETQYF
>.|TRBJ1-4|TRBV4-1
CASSLAGGSNEKLFF
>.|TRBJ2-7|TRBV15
CATSRGGGADEQYF
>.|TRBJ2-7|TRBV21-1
CASSNRTPHRGRGYEQYF
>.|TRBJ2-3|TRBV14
CASSQVVPDTQYF
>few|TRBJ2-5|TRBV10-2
CASSESGTRETQYF
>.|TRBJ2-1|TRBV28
CASSPFIRGNTYNEQFF
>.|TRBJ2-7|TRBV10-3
CAISESGDYEQYF
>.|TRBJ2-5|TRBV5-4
CASSLGRGGNQETQYF
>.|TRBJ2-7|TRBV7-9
CASSYRGGHEQYF
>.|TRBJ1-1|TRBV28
CASSFIPGTGNTEAFF
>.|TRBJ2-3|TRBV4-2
CASSQDRDGGRKDTQYF
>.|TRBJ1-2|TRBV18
CASSLDREKGYTF
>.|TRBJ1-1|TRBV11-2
CASSLDRETEAFF
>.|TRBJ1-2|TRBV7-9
CASRRTDEQGSTF
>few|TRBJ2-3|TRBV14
CASSPTWSTDTQYF
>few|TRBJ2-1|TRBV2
CASSVPINEQFF
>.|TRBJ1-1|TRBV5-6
CASSLVGQARRTEAFF
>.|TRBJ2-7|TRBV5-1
CASSFTHRGTYEQYF
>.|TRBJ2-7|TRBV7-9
CASSLDRQGYEQYF
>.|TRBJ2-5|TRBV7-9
CASSHRLAGGQYQETQYF